Each of the 17 T cell receptor beta chains below was sequenced from the same sample in a study of Ad26.COV2.S vaccination and SARS-CoV-2 variants. Clones were sequenced by immunoSEQ multiplex PCR, and TCRdb holds only the in-frame ones, with some missing. This repertoire shows approximately 400,000 clones, about 91% found once; its top ten account for 3.5% to 4.5%. Sequenced here: peripheral blood, sampled after recovery from COVID-19. The receptors originated from a human donor who had recovered from COVID-19.

The chain recombines TRBV5-5 with TRBJ2-7; D perhaps matches TRBD2 (5 bases). Deletions cut 2 bases from V and 2 bases from J, with 20 bases between. Per germline, CDR1 SGHKS and CDR2 YYEKEE (reference sequence). The CDR3 runs 17 residues. The chain's CDR3 is CASSFSFSGVRAYEQYF. As DNA, the CDR3 is TGTGCCAGCAGCTTTTCATTTTCCGGGGTAAGGGCCTACGAGCAGTACTTC.

This clone was seen once. This chain connects TRBV3-1 (or the pseudogene TRBV3-2) to TRBJ2-5, with D possibly being TRBD1 or TRBD2 (6 bases each). The CDR3 runs to 15 residues. In germline, CDR1 is LGHDT, CDR2 YNNKEL (reference sequence). The V gene lost 1 base and the J gene lost 3 bases, with 12 bases spanning the gap. The chain's CDR3 is CASSQGGGPKETQYF. In DNA form, the CDR3 reads TGTGCCAGCAGCCAAGGTGGGGGGCCGAAAGAGACCCAGTACTTC.

V and J are TRBV2 and TRBJ2-7; TRBD1 matches 7 bases. Germline CDR1 is SNHLY and CDR2 is FYNNEI. The CDR3 runs 16 residues. Trimming removed 6 bases from V and 0 bases from J; junction bases left unmatched: 11. CDR3 loop: CASRVPGQQSSYEQYF. CDR3 sequence (DNA): TGTGCCAGCAGGGTACCGGGACAGCAGAGCTCCTACGAGCAGTACTTC.

The V call is TRBV18, the J call TRBJ2-3; 15 bases map to TRBD2. The CDR3 loop spans 17 amino acids. V shed 3 bases and J 4 bases; nucleotides not matched to a gene: 5. Germline CDR1 and CDR2: KGHSH and LQKENI. CDR3: CASSPGLAGGSADTQYF. The CDR3 DNA is TGTGCCAGCTCACCCGGACTAGCGGGGGGGTCCGCAGATACGCAGTATTTT.

The rearrangement links TRBV6-5 to TRBJ1-1; D is unclear. CDR3 length equals 14 residues. V was shortened by 5 bases and J by 1 base, with 11 bases between the two germline ends. The V gene's germline CDR1 is MNHEY and CDR2 SVGAGI. CDR3 amino acids: CASSIGQRNTEAFF. DNA for the CDR3: TGTGCCAGCAGTATAGGTCAGAGGAACACTGAAGCTTTCTTT.

CDR3 protein: CASSSGQTNTEAFF. CDR3 sequence (DNA): TGTGCCAGCAGCTCCGGACAGACGAACACTGAAGCTTTCTTT. This chain links TRBV7-9 with TRBJ1-1; tentatively, D is TRBD1 (6 bases). Germline V gene lookup returns CDR1 SEHNR and CDR2 FQNEAQ (reference sequence). V lost 4 bases and J 1 base, leaving 10 bases between the germline ends. The CDR3 has 14 residues.

This clone has only one observation. The genes are TRBV5-1 and TRBJ1-3; 7 bases fit TRBD1. J lost 6 bases, V lost 2 bases, and 5 bases had no gene match. This CDR3 is 14 amino acids long. Germline-derived CDR1 and CDR2 are SGHRS and YFSETQ. CDR3 nucleotide sequence: TGCGCCAGCAGCTTCGGACAGGAGTCAAACACCATATATTTT. Encoded protein: CASSFGQESNTIYF.

This clone was found a few times. This chain links TRBV5-6 with TRBJ1-2; TRBD1 matches 7 bases. There are 14 residues in the CDR3. Germline loops: CDR1 SGHDT, CDR2 YYEEEE. V lost 0 bases, J lost 8 bases, and 7 bases stayed unmatched. The CDR3 DNA is TGTGCCAGCAGCTTGGGTACAGGGGTAAGGGGCTACACCTTC. It translates to CASSLGTGVRGYTF.

This chain links TRBV5-6 with TRBJ1-1; D remains ambiguous. The CDR3 runs to 13 residues. V was pared by 2 bases and J by 11 bases, with 16 bases between. Germline V gene lookup returns CDR1 SGHDT and CDR2 YYEEEE. CDR3 sequence reads: CASSFHRGGTAFF. CDR3 nucleotides: TGTGCCAGCAGCTTTCACAGAGGCGGCACGGCTTTCTTT.

The rearrangement joins TRBV6-2 or TRBV6-3 to TRBJ2-2; D may be TRBD1 or TRBD2 (5 bases each). The germline V gene encodes CDR1 MNHEY and CDR2 SVGEGT. Trimming stripped 2 bases from V and 0 bases from J, with 16 bases between. There are 18 residues in the CDR3. The DNA for the CDR3 is TGTGCCAGCAGTTACGCTCGGGACCCTCGATCGAACACCGGGGAGCTGTTTTTT. It specifies CASSYARDPRSNTGELFF.

The V gene is TRBV7-9, the J gene TRBJ2-7, with 7 bases identical to TRBD1. The CDR3 runs to 17 residues. Trimming cost V 5 bases and J 0 bases; bases outside gene matches: 13. The germline V gene encodes CDR1 SEHNR and CDR2 FQNEAQ (reference sequence). Written as DNA, the CDR3 is TGTGCCAGCAGCGCCCGAGGGGGACAGTACCTCTCCTACGAGCAGTACTTC. Residues: CASSARGGQYLSYEQYF.

The CDR3 DNA reads as TGCGCCAGCAGCGCCCAAAGACAGGGGTATAGCTCCTACGAGCAGTACTTC. The encoded protein is CASSAQRQGYSSYEQYF. The chain joins TRBV5-1 to TRBJ2-7; TRBD1 matches at 8 bases. J lost 0 bases, V lost 4 bases, and 12 bases had no gene match. The CDR3 covers 17 residues. CDR1 is SGHRS and CDR2 is YFSETQ in the germline V gene.

V gene TRBV7-6 combines with J gene TRBJ2-2; 10 positions match TRBD2. The CDR3 sequence is 15 residues long. Trimming cost V 5 bases and J 1 base; bases outside gene matches: 1. Germline CDR1 reads SGHVS; CDR2 reads FNYEAQ. The CDR3 coding sequence is TGTGCCAGCAGCCGGACTAGCGGGAACACCGGGGAGCTGTTTTTT. This translates into CASSRTSGNTGELFF.

This clone was picked up a small number of times. The rearrangement uses TRBV6-2 or TRBV6-3 and TRBJ2-5, with unresolved D. The V and J ends lost 2 bases and 1 base respectively, with 17 bases between them. This CDR3 is 17 amino acids long. Per germline, CDR1 MNHEY and CDR2 SVGEGT. CDR3: CASSYPNVQGPQETQYF. The CDR3, as DNA: TGTGCCAGCAGTTACCCTAACGTCCAAGGACCCCAAGAGACCCAGTACTTC.

V usage is TRBV3-1 (or the pseudogene TRBV3-2) and J usage is TRBJ2-7, with D perhaps TRBD1 (5 bases). The CDR3 is 15 amino acids. Trimming shortened V by 1 base and J by 3 bases, and 13 bases separated the two germline ends. CDR1 is LGHDT and CDR2 is YNNKEL in the germline V gene (reference sequence). The CDR3 protein is CASSQVPQDNYEQYF. In DNA form, the CDR3 reads TGTGCCAGCAGCCAAGTTCCTCAGGACAACTACGAGCAGTACTTC.

The gene calls are TRBV19 and TRBJ2-2; D is unclear. The CDR3 runs 13 residues. CDR1 and CDR2 from the germline V gene are LNHDA and SQIVND (reference sequence). Deletions cut 3 bases from V and 6 bases from J, with 8 bases between. The CDR3 loop is CASSIGFSGELFF. CDR3 in DNA: TGTGCCAGTAGTATCGGCTTCTCCGGGGAGCTGTTTTTT. The variable domain in full, completed from reference TRBV19 and TRBJ2-2, reads DGGITQSPKYLFRKEGQNVTLSCEQNLNHDAMYWYRQDPGQGLRLIYYSQIVNDFQKGDIAEGYSVSREKKESFPLTVTSAQKNPTAFYLCASSIGFSGELFFGEGSRLTVL.

The V gene is TRBV14, the J gene TRBJ1-2; the match to TRBD1 covers 9 bases. V gave up 4 bases and J gave up 4 bases; unmatched junction bases: 1. This CDR3 spans 13 amino acids. Germline-derived CDR1 and CDR2 are SGHDN and FVKESK. CDR3 in amino acids: CASSPGQGYGYTF. CDR3 coding DNA: TGTGCCAGCAGCCCGGGACAGGGCTATGGCTACACCTTC.